This T cell receptor (beta chain) was identified in a study of a mutant IDH1 vaccine in newly diagnosed glioma. About this clone: What it binds is unknown.

Trimming removed 6 bases from V and 2 bases from J, with 32 bases in between. The germline gives CDR1 MDHEN, CDR2 SYDVKM. This CDR3 region has 22 residues. Time point of the sample: week 47, end of study. Doses comprised 300 ug of mutant IDH1 20-mer peptide each, plus topical imiquimod. Data came from immunoSEQ multiplex PCR; TCRdb stores just in-frame clones and leaves some out. Seen here are about 62,000 clones, roughly 80% observed once, and the top ten hold 3.8%. The V gene is TRBV28, the J gene TRBJ2-6; D not resolved. Sequenced material: PBMCs, taken from a glioma patient whose treatment included an IDH1 peptide vaccine. The clonotype originates from a man aged 25-45 years with glioma. The CDR3 DNA is TGTGCCAGCAGCCGACCCGGGCCACCCAGCAGGACGGGTACCGCTGGGGCCAACGTCCTGACTTTC. It encodes CASSRPGPPSRTGTAGANVLTF.